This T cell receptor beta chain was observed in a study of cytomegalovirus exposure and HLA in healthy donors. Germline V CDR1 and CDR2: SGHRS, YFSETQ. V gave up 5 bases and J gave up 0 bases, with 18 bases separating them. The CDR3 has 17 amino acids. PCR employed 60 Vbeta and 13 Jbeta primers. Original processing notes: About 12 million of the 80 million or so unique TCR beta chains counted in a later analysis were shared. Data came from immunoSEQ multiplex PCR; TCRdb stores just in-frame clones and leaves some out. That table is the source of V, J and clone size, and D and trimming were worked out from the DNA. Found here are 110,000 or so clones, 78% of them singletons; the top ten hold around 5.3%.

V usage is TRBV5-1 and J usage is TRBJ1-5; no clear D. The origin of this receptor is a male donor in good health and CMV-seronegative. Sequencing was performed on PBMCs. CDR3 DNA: TGCGCCAGCAGTTTTAGACAAGTACTTTATAGCAATCAGCCCCAGCATTTT. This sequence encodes CASSFRQVLYSNQPQHF.